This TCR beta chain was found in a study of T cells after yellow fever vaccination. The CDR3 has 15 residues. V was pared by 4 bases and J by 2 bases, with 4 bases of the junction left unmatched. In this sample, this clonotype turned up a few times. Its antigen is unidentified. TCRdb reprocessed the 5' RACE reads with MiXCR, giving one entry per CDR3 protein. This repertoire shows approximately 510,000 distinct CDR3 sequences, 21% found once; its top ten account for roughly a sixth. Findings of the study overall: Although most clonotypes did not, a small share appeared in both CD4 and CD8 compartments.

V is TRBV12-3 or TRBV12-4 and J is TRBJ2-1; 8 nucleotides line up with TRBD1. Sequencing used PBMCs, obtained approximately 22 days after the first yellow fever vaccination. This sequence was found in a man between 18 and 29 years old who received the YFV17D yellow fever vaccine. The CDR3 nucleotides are TGTGCCAGCAGTTCAACGGGACAGGCCTACAATGAGCAGTTCTTC. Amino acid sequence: CASSSTGQAYNEQFF.